Detailed here is one TCR beta chain. What it binds is not known. V shed 2 bases, J shed 2 bases, and the junction held 4 bases outside the gene matches. Looked up from germline, CDR1 is SGHTA and CDR2 is FQGNSA. This CDR3 has 15 residues. This sample stems from a study of cytomegalovirus exposure and HLA in healthy donors. Study background: Of the donors genotyped, approximately 410 in all, about 82% fell in the Caucasian-associated ancestry cluster. Regarding the study as a whole: Researchers reported in a later analysis that common viral pathogens appeared linked to several top clusters.

The primer mix had 60 Vbeta and 13 Jbeta primers. Only in-frame clones appear in the TCRdb table, and some are missing; sequencing was by immunoSEQ multiplex PCR. The sample yields about 130,000 clones, roughly 77% seen once. Nominally healthy donors provided the samples, though records likely missed some immune exposures. V is TRBV7-2 and J is TRBJ2-5, with TRBD2 matching over 8 bases. The sequencing input was PBMCs. The TCR was taken from a male donor in good health and CMV-seronegative. The CDR3 DNA follows: TGTGCCAGCAGCTTAAGAGCGGGGGTGCAAGAGACCCAGTACTTC. Its translation: CASSLRAGVQETQYF.